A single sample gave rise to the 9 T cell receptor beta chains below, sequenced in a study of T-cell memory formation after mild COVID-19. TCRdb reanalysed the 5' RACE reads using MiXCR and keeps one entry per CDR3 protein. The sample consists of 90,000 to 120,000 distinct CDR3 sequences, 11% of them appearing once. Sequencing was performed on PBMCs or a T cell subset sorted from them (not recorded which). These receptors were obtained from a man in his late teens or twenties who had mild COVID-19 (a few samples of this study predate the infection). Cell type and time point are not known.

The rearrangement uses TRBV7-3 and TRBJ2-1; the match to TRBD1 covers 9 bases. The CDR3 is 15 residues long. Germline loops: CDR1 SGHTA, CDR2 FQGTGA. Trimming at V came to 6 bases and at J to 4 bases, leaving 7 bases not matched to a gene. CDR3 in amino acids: CASSWGQGAYNEQFF. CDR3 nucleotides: TGTGCCAGCAGTTGGGGACAGGGCGCTTACAATGAGCAGTTCTTC. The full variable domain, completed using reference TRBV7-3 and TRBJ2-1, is GAGVSQTPSNKVTEKGKYVELRCDPISGHTALYWYRQSLGQGPEFLIYFQGTGAADDSGLPNDRFFAVRPEGSVSTLKIQRTERGDSAVYLCASSWGQGAYNEQFFGPGTRLTVL.

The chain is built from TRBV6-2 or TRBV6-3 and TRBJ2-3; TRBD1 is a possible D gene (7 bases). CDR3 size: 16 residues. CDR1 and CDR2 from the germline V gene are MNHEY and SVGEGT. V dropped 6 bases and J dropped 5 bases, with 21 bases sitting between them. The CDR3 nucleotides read TGTGCCAGCAGAATTAACAGGGGAGGTCGGGGAGATACGCAGTATTTT. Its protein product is CASRINRGGRGDTQYF.

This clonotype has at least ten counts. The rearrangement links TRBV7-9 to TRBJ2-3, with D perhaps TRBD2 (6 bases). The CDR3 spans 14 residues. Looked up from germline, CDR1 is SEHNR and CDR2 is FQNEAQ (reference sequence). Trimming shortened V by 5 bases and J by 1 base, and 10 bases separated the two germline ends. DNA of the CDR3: TGTGCCAGCAGCAGGGACTTCCGCACAGATACGCAGTATTTT. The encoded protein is CASSRDFRTDTQYF.

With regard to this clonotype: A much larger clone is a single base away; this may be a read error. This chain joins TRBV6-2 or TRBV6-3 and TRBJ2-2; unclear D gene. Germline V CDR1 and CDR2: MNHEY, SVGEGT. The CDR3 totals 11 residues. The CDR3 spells CDSTSTGELFF. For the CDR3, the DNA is TGTGACAGCACCTCCACCGGGGAGCTGTTTTTT.

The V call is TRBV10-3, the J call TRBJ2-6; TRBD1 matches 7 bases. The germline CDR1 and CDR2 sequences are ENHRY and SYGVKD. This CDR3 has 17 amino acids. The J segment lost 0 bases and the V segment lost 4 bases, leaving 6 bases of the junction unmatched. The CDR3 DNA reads TGTGCCATCAGTGGAGGGACAGCTAGCTCTGGGGCCAACGTCCTGACTTTC. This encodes CAISGGTASSGANVLTF.

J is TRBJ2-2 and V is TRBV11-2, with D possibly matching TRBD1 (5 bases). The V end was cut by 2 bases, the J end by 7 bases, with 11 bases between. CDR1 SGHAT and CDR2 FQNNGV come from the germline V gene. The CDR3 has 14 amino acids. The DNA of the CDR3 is TGTGCCAGCAGCTTATTGGGGCAGGACGGGGAGCTGTTTTTT. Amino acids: CASSLLGQDGELFF.

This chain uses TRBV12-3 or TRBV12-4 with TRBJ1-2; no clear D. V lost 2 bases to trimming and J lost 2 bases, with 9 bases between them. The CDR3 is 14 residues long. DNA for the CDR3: TGTGCCAGCAGTTTAAAACAATTCAACTATGGCTACACCTTC. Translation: CASSLKQFNYGYTF.

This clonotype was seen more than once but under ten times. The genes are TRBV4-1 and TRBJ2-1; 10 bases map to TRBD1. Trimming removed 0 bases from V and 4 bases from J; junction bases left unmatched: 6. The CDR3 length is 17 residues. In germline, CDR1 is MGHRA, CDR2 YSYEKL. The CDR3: CASSQEAGTGAYNEQFF. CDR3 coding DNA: TGCGCCAGCAGCCAAGAAGCCGGGACAGGGGCTTACAATGAGCAGTTCTTC.

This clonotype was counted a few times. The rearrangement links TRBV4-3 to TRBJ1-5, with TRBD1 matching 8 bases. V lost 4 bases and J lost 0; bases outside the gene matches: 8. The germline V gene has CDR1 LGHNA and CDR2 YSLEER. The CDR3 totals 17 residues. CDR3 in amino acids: CASSPGQGPYSNQPQHF. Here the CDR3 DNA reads TGCGCCAGCAGCCCCGGACAGGGCCCGTATAGCAATCAGCCCCAGCATTTT.